What follows are 23 T cell receptor beta chains derived from one specimen sequenced in a study of vaccination and CD4 T cells after COVID-19. With the Oncomine TCR Beta short-read assay, DNA from cultured CD4+ T cells was sequenced. From the PCR reads, TCRdb called clonotypes with MiXCR, one entry per CDR3 protein. The sample lists about 9,700 distinct CDR3 sequences; more than 60% were seen once. These TCRs are of unknown antigen specificity. The treatment: 10-day PBMC culture with coronavirus spike peptide pools or control peptides (ViraFEST assay). The sequenced material came from CD4+ T cells from blood, cultured in vitro. The receptors originated from a human donor who had recovered from COVID-19.

This chain joins TRBV27 and TRBJ2-7; no reliable D call. This CDR3 is 14 amino acids long. Trimming shortened V by 5 bases and J by 6 bases, and 17 bases separated the two germline ends. Germline V lookup: CDR1 MNHEY, CDR2 SMNVEV (reference sequence). CDR3 DNA: TGTGCCAGCAGTACCCTCGATAGAACAAGCGAGCAGTACTTC. This codes for CASSTLDRTSEQYF.

CDR3 sequence reads: CATSDSASGGKTQYF. The CDR3 DNA reads TGTGCCACCAGTGATAGCGCTAGCGGGGGGAAGACCCAGTACTTC. This chain uses TRBV24-1 with TRBJ2-5; 11 bases line up with TRBD2. Germline V gene data show CDR1 as KGHDR and CDR2 as SFDVKD. The ends lost 3 bases at V and 6 bases at J; junction bases unmatched: 5. CDR3 size: 15 residues.

V is TRBV7-8 and J is TRBJ1-1, with TRBD1 matching over 7 bases. From germline, CDR1 is SGHVS and CDR2 FQNEAQ. The V segment lost 5 bases and the J segment 2 bases; nucleotides outside the gene matches: 17. The CDR3 is 18 amino acids. DNA of the CDR3: TGTGCCAGCAGCCCGACCGACAGGGTTCTGGGGTATAACACTGAAGCTTTCTTT. It encodes CASSPTDRVLGYNTEAFF. Looking up the rest from reference TRBV7-8 and TRBJ1-1 gives the full variable domain: GAGVSQSPRYKVAKRGQDVALRCDPISGHVSLFWYQQALGQGPEFLTYFQNEAQLDKSGLPSDRFFAERPEGSVSTLKIQRTQQEDSAVYLCASSPTDRVLGYNTEAFFGQGTRLTVV.

The chain is built from TRBV5-4 and TRBJ2-7, with D possibly being TRBD1 (6 bases). Per germline, CDR1 SGHNT and CDR2 YYREEE (reference sequence). The V and J ends lost 4 bases and 3 bases respectively, with 14 bases between them. This CDR3 comprises 14 residues. The chain's CDR3 is CASSAYHRVYEQYF. The CDR3 DNA sequence: TGTGCCAGCAGCGCCTATCACAGGGTCTACGAGCAGTACTTC.

The V call is TRBV7-2, the J call TRBJ1-1, with D possibly being TRBD1 (6 bases). The germline V and J ends were trimmed by 1 base and 5 bases, with 14 bases remaining between them. The CDR3 runs 15 residues. The germline gives CDR1 SGHTA, CDR2 FQGNSA. In nucleotides, the CDR3 is TGTGCCAGCAGCTTAGGGGCAGGGGTAGGGACTGAAGCTTTCTTT. Its translation is CASSLGAGVGTEAFF.

This chain joins TRBV20-1 and TRBJ2-3; D may match TRBD1 or TRBD2 (5 bases each). This CDR3 contains 14 residues. Germline V gives CDR1 DFQATT, CDR2 SNEGSKA (reference sequence). V was clipped by 1 base and J by 0 bases, with 8 bases between them. Here the CDR3 DNA reads TGCAGTGCTAGAGGGGGGACCAGCACAGATACGCAGTATTTT. This encodes CSARGGTSTDTQYF.

The genes are TRBV5-8 and TRBJ1-5, with 9 bases fitting TRBD1. CDR1 is SGHTS, CDR2 YDEGEE, per germline. The CDR3 loop spans 16 amino acids. The V and J ends lost 4 bases and 2 bases, in that order; junction bases with no gene match: 7. The CDR3: CASSLDRGAGNQPQHF. CDR3 bases: TGTGCCAGCAGCCTGGACAGGGGAGCGGGCAATCAGCCCCAGCATTTT.

The V call is TRBV19, the J call TRBJ1-5, with no clear D. CDR3 length: 16 residues. Germline V CDR1 and CDR2: LNHDA, SQIVND (reference sequence). V gave up 3 bases and J gave up 6 bases, with 18 bases separating them. Here the CDR3 reads CASSITGEPRGQPQHF. Here the CDR3 DNA reads TGTGCCAGTAGTATCACCGGAGAGCCGCGGGGTCAGCCCCAGCATTTT.

J is TRBJ1-5 and V is TRBV6-1, with D unresolved. Trimming cost V 8 bases and J 0 bases, with 8 bases left between them. The CDR3 consists of 13 residues. Germline CDR1 MNHNS, CDR2 SASEGT. Here the CDR3 reads CASLGDSNQPQHF. CDR3 in DNA: TGTGCCAGCCTTGGGGATAGCAATCAGCCCCAGCATTTT.

The table lists this clonotype with a few counts. The chain uses TRBV2 and TRBJ1-5; D ambiguous. Germline lookup yields CDR1 SNHLY and CDR2 FYNNEI. The V gene lost 7 bases and the J gene lost 3 bases, with 16 bases spanning the gap. The CDR3 length is 15 residues. DNA for the CDR3: TGTGCCAGCAAGTGGAGGCAGGCCCACAATCAGCCCCAGCATTTT. This gives the protein CASKWRQAHNQPQHF.

The rearrangement links TRBV20-1 to TRBJ1-5; maybe TRBD1 (5 bases). With 5 bases removed from V and 9 bases from J, the gap between germline ends came to 17 bases. Germline CDR1 and CDR2: DFQATT and SNEGSKA (reference sequence). CDR3 size: 13 residues. Written as DNA, the CDR3 is TGCAGTGCTGGGGGGGGGTGGGGGAGGCCCCAGCATTTT. Its translation is CSAGGGWGRPQHF.

The chain couples TRBV15 to TRBJ2-7, with D possibly matching TRBD1 (6 bases). Germline CDR1 is LNHNV and CDR2 is YYDKDF (reference sequence). The V gene lost 0 bases and the J gene lost 0 bases, with 21 bases spanning the gap. The CDR3 runs 19 residues. The CDR3 DNA is TGTGCCACCAGCAGAGATTTTCGGACAGACAGGTCAGTCTCCTACGAGCAGTACTTC. It yields the protein CATSRDFRTDRSVSYEQYF.

For the CDR3, the DNA is TGTGCCAGCAGCCTAGCTAGGCTAACCGGGGAGCTGTTTTTT. It encodes CASSLARLTGELFF. The V and J genes are TRBV11-3 and TRBJ2-2; D is possibly TRBD2 (5 bases). The germline CDR1 and CDR2 sequences are SGHNT and YENEEA. V lost 5 bases, J lost 5 bases, and 12 bases lay in between. This CDR3 has 14 amino acids. The full variable domain, with the rest looked up from reference TRBV11-3 and TRBJ2-2, is EAGVVQSPRYKIIEKKQPVAFWCNPISGHNTLYWYLQNLGQGPELLIRYENEEAVDDSQLPKDRFSAERLKGVDSTLKIQPAELGDSAVYLCASSLARLTGELFFGEGSRLTVL.

V usage is TRBV6-1 and J usage is TRBJ2-7; D is undetermined. The CDR3 is 15 amino acids. Looked up from germline, CDR1 is MNHNS and CDR2 is SASEGT. Trimming took off 1 base at V and 2 bases at J, with 12 bases between the two ends. CDR3 protein: CASSEERSAPYEQYF. The DNA of the CDR3 is TGTGCCAGCAGTGAAGAAAGGTCCGCCCCCTACGAGCAGTACTTC.

This clonotype appeared a few times. The chain is built from TRBV6-2 or TRBV6-3 and TRBJ2-7, with D maybe TRBD1 (6 bases). Per germline, CDR1 MNHEY and CDR2 SVGEGT. CDR3 length: 16 amino acids. The germline V and J ends were trimmed by 7 bases and 2 bases, with 21 bases remaining between them. The CDR3 reads CASTNLQGRGPYEQYF. CDR3 in DNA: TGTGCCAGCACCAACCTCCAGGGCAGGGGTCCCTACGAGCAGTACTTC.

The chain links TRBV20-1 to TRBJ2-3, with D hard to call. The V end was cut by 0 bases, the J end by 0 bases, with 13 bases between. Germline CDR1 reads DFQATT; CDR2 reads SNEGSKA (reference sequence). This CDR3 is built from 16 residues. The CDR3 coding sequence is TGCAGTGCTAGAGATAGTCCGGAGAGGAGCACAGATACGCAGTATTTT. Translation: CSARDSPERSTDTQYF.

This chain uses TRBV15 with TRBJ1-4; possible D gene TRBD1, 5 bases. V dropped 5 bases and J dropped 6 bases, with 16 bases sitting between them. CDR3 length: 15 amino acids. Looked up from germline, CDR1 is LNHNV and CDR2 is YYDKDF (reference sequence). CDR3 bases: TGTGCCACCAGCGGGGGATTCAGGGAGGATGAAAAACTGTTTTTT. This codes for CATSGGFREDEKLFF.

This clonotype was counted only a few times. The V and J genes are TRBV6-5 and TRBJ2-1; 10 bases match TRBD2. Germline V gives CDR1 MNHEY, CDR2 SVGAGI. CDR3 length equals 16 residues. The trim removed 0 bases at V and 4 bases at J, leaving 3 bases unmatched. CDR3 nucleotides: TGTGCCAGCAGTTACTCCGGGACTAGCGTTTACAATGAGCAGTTCTTC. It encodes CASSYSGTSVYNEQFF.

The chain joins TRBV6-1 to TRBJ2-3; 9 bases match TRBD1. The CDR3 covers 14 residues. CDR1 is MNHNS and CDR2 is SASEGT in the germline V gene. The J segment lost 4 bases and the V segment lost 5 bases, leaving 4 bases of the junction unmatched. CDR3 in DNA: TGTGCCAGCAGTACGGGACAGGGTGCAGATACGCAGTATTTT. This sequence encodes CASSTGQGADTQYF.

V usage is TRBV4-2 and J usage is TRBJ2-7; tentatively, D is TRBD1 or TRBD2 (5 bases each). The CDR3 has 15 residues. Trimming pared 0 bases from V and 6 bases from J, leaving 15 bases between. Germline CDR1 LGHNA, CDR2 YNFKEQ. The CDR3 spells CASSQDVGVGREQYF. The CDR3 DNA follows: TGTGCCAGCAGCCAAGATGTGGGGGTGGGGCGCGAGCAGTACTTC.

This clonotype has just a few counts. The genes are TRBV2 and TRBJ1-5; 7 bases align to TRBD1. Germline V gives CDR1 SNHLY, CDR2 FYNNEI. V lost 0 bases and J lost 5; bases outside the gene matches: 10. This CDR3 comprises 17 residues. Here the CDR3 DNA reads TGTGCCAGCAGTGAAGCCAGGGGGGATAGTTGGGATCAGCCCCAGCATTTT. Translation: CASSEARGDSWDQPQHF.

This clonotype was observed once. V usage is TRBV7-8 and J usage is TRBJ1-2; the D gene is possibly TRBD1 (6 bases). CDR1 and CDR2 (germline): SGHVS, FQNEAQ. The CDR3 covers 14 residues. The V end was cut by 0 bases, the J end by 8 bases, with 13 bases between. This chain's CDR3 is CASSLAGQFAGYTF. The CDR3 DNA reads TGTGCCAGCAGCTTAGCTGGACAGTTCGCCGGCTACACCTTC.

This clonotype has only a few counts. V is TRBV7-2 and J is TRBJ1-6; D might be TRBD1 (5 bases). Trimming pared 2 bases from V and 10 bases from J, leaving 15 bases between. Germline loops: CDR1 SGHTA, CDR2 FQGNSA. The CDR3 spans 15 residues. CDR3 region: CASSLRGNGGSPLHF. The CDR3 DNA reads TGTGCCAGCAGCTTACGGGGTAACGGGGGATCACCCCTCCACTTT.